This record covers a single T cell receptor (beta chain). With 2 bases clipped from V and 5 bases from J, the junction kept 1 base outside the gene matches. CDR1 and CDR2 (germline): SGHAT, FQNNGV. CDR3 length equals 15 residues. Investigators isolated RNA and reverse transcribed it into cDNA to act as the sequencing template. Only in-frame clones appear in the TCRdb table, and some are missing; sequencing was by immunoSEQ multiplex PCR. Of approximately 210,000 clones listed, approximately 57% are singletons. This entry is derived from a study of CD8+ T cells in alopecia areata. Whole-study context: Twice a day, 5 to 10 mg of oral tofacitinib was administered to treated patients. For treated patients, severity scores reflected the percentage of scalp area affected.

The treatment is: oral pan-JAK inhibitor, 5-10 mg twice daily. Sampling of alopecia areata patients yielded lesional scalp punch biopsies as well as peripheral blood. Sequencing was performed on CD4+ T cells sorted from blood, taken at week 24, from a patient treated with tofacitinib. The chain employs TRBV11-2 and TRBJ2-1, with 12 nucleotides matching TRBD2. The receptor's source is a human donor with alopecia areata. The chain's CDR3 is CASSLLAGGNNEQFF. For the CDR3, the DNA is TGTGCCAGCAGCTTACTAGCGGGGGGGAACAATGAGCAGTTCTTC.